These 32 T cell receptor beta chains were all obtained from the same sample, sequenced in a study of CD8+CD57+ T cells in acquired aplastic anemia (dated 2018 in TCRdb). The sample was run on an Illumina HiSeq 2000. Profiling of TCR beta VDJ combinations and CDR3 sequences used genomic DNA as the template. The public reads were run again by TCRdb, first through fastp at Q25 and then through MiXCR, and only productive beta chains were kept. Rows are unified per CDR3 protein, each entry keeping the most common DNA and genes. This sample is represented by roughly 300,000 distinct CDR3 sequences; roughly three fifths of them were singletons. The ten largest clonotypes hold roughly 8% of the sample. Sequenced material: sorted CD4+, CD8+, or CD8+CD57+ T cells (not recorded which) from PBMCs. The receptors were sampled from a human donor with severe aplastic anemia or a healthy control (not recorded which).

This chain links TRBV5-1 with TRBJ1-2; no reliable D call. The CDR3 runs to 12 residues. Germline V gene sequence: CDR1 SGHRS, CDR2 YFSETQ. V was trimmed by 7 bases and J by 1 base, leaving 8 bases between them. In DNA form, the CDR3 reads TGCGCCAGCTGGTCGGGTAACTATGGCTACACCTTC. Protein sequence: CASWSGNYGYTF.

This chain uses TRBV29-1 with TRBJ2-7, with a possible D match to TRBD2 (6 bases). Germline V gene data show CDR1 as SQVTM and CDR2 as ANQGSEA. V gave up 7 bases and J gave up 6 bases, with 22 bases separating them. The CDR3 contains 14 residues. CDR3 sequence (DNA): TGCAGCGCCACAGGTGGAGGGAGGTCACGCGAGCAGTACTTC. Protein product: CSATGGGRSREQYF.

This clonotype was counted ten times or more. The chain joins TRBV12-3 or TRBV12-4 to TRBJ2-5; 11 bases fit TRBD2. This CDR3 is 15 amino acids long. The J segment lost 4 bases and the V segment lost 4 bases, leaving 5 bases of the junction unmatched. CDR3 protein: CASSSTSGGRETQYF. Here the CDR3 DNA reads TGTGCCAGCAGTTCTACTAGCGGGGGAAGAGAGACCCAGTACTTC.

The chain is built from TRBV19 and TRBJ2-7; D is ambiguous. The CDR3 consists of 15 residues. Trimming stripped 4 bases from V and 1 base from J, with 14 bases between. In germline, CDR1 is LNHDA, CDR2 SQIVND (reference sequence). The CDR3 loop is CASSNPRSGSYEQYF. CDR3 in DNA: TGTGCCAGTAGTAACCCGAGGTCTGGGTCCTACGAGCAGTACTTC.

This rearrangement joins TRBV9 to TRBJ2-7, with D tentatively TRBD2 (6 bases). V lost 0 bases and J lost 2, with 9 bases in between. CDR1 SGDLS and CDR2 YYNGEE come from the germline V gene. The CDR3 is 14 amino acids. Here the CDR3 reads CASSVGGVAYEQYF. As DNA, the CDR3 is TGTGCCAGCAGCGTAGGCGGGGTAGCCTACGAGCAGTACTTC.

The chain is built from TRBV25-1 and TRBJ2-1; possibly TRBD1 for D (5 bases). Germline CDR1 and CDR2: MGHDK and SYGVNS. There are 15 residues in the CDR3. The V end lost 4 bases, the J end lost 4 bases, and 14 bases lay between the germline ends. The CDR3: CASSGRTLGYNEQFF. As DNA, the CDR3 is TGTGCCAGCAGTGGCCGGACACTTGGGTACAATGAGCAGTTCTTC.

The chain links TRBV5-4 to TRBJ2-7; 14 bases fit TRBD2. This CDR3 has 14 amino acids. The V segment lost 4 bases and the J segment 5 bases; nucleotides outside the gene matches: 2. Germline CDR1 SGHNT, CDR2 YYREEE (reference sequence). The CDR3 sequence is CASSGGLAGDEQYF. The CDR3 nucleotides read TGTGCCAGCAGCGGGGGACTAGCGGGAGACGAGCAGTACTTC.

This clonotype was seen ten or more times. The J gene is TRBJ2-5, the V gene TRBV9; D is tentatively TRBD1 or TRBD2 (6 bases each). This CDR3 region has 16 residues. Germline assignment: CDR1 SGDLS and CDR2 YYNGEE. V gave up 4 bases and J gave up 5 bases, with 21 bases separating them. The CDR3 is CASSTQGGGSAETQYF. DNA of the CDR3: TGTGCCAGCAGCACTCAAGGAGGGGGATCCGCGGAGACCCAGTACTTC.

The table lists this clonotype with many counts. The V call is TRBV7-3, the J call TRBJ1-1, with D hard to call. CDR1 and CDR2 from the germline V gene are SGHTA and FQGTGA. CDR3 length: 13 amino acids. Trimming cost V 0 bases and J 1 base, with 3 bases left between them. DNA of the CDR3: TGTGCCAGCAGCTTAACGCAGAACACTGAAGCTTTCTTT. Its translation: CASSLTQNTEAFF. Together with reference TRBV7-3 and TRBJ1-1, the CDR3 gives the full variable domain: GAGVSQTPSNKVTEKGKYVELRCDPISGHTALYWYRQSLGQGPEFLIYFQGTGAADDSGLPNDRFFAVRPEGSVSTLKIQRTERGDSAVYLCASSLTQNTEAFFGQGTRLTVV.

This clonotype has a handful of counts. The chain is built from TRBV3-1 and TRBJ2-5, with 9 nucleotides matching TRBD2. The CDR3 is 16 residues long. The J segment lost 5 bases and the V segment lost 4 bases, leaving 11 bases of the junction unmatched. CDR1 and CDR2 (germline): LGHDT, YNNKEL (reference sequence). The CDR3 nucleotides read TGTGCCAGCAGCCTTATGGGAGCGGGGGGCAGGGAGACCCAGTACTTC. It translates to CASSLMGAGGRETQYF.

This clonotype was counted a few times. The V gene is TRBV10-3, the J gene TRBJ1-6, with D unclear. The CDR3 totals 14 residues. CDR1 ENHRY and CDR2 SYGVKD come from the germline V gene. Deletions cut 0 bases from V and 7 bases from J, with 7 bases between. The CDR3 sequence: CAISESGINSPLHF. Here the CDR3 DNA reads TGTGCCATCAGTGAGTCAGGGATAAATTCACCCCTCCACTTT.

The V and J genes are TRBV20-1 and TRBJ2-7; maybe TRBD2 (7 bases). Per the germline V gene, CDR1 is DFQATT and CDR2 is SNEGSKA (reference sequence). The CDR3 sequence is 15 residues long. The germline V and J ends were trimmed by 1 base and 3 bases, with 16 bases remaining between them. CDR3 in amino acids: CSARVGGGSNYEQYF. The DNA for the CDR3 is TGCAGTGCTAGAGTAGGCGGGGGCTCGAACTACGAGCAGTACTTC.

There are a few counts of this clonotype. This sequence joins TRBV20-1 and TRBJ2-7; D unresolved. The CDR3 runs to 13 residues. V lost 0 bases and J lost 5, with 11 bases in between. Germline CDR1 reads DFQATT; CDR2 reads SNEGSKA (reference sequence). CDR3 in amino acids: CSAREPYFHEQYF. The CDR3 DNA reads as TGCAGTGCTAGAGAACCTTATTTCCACGAGCAGTACTTC.

This clonotype was seen ten or more times. The chain joins TRBV5-1 to TRBJ1-1; D might be TRBD1 (6 bases). This CDR3 region has 17 residues. The germline CDR1 and CDR2 sequences are SGHRS and YFSETQ. Trimming removed 6 bases from V and 0 bases from J, with 21 bases in between. The CDR3 protein is CASTPRARGRLNTEAFF. As DNA, the CDR3 is TGCGCCAGCACCCCCAGGGCGCGGGGGCGCTTGAACACTGAAGCTTTCTTT.

CDR3 residues: CAAGGRETQYF. Written as DNA, the CDR3 is TGTGCCGCGGGGGGCAGAGAGACCCAGTACTTC. The chain is built from TRBV7-6 and TRBJ2-5, with 8 bases identical to TRBD2. CDR1 SGHVS and CDR2 FNYEAQ come from the germline V gene. Trimming at V came to 11 bases and at J to 4 bases, leaving 3 bases not matched to a gene. The CDR3 is 11 residues long.

The chain has TRBV5-1 and TRBJ2-1; TRBD2 agrees at 9 bases. The CDR3 is 16 amino acids. Trimming took 0 bases from V and 6 from J; bases not matched to a gene: 7. The germline gives CDR1 SGHRS, CDR2 YFSETQ. This CDR3 is CASSLEGSGGLNEQFF. CDR3 bases: TGCGCCAGCAGCTTGGAGGGTAGCGGGGGCCTCAATGAGCAGTTCTTC.

This clonotype has more than one count but fewer than ten. This may stem from a read error, because a much larger clone lies one nucleotide away. The chain combines TRBV25-1 with TRBJ2-5; the match to TRBD1 covers 8 bases. With V trimmed by 3 bases and J by 4 bases, 7 bases remained unmatched. Germline V lookup: CDR1 MGHDK, CDR2 SYGVNS. The CDR3 is made up of 15 amino acids. The CDR3 spells CASSELDRGGETQYF. The DNA of the CDR3 is TGTGCCAGCAGTGAGTTAGACAGGGGAGGAGAGACCCAGTACTTC.

This chain links TRBV5-1 with TRBJ2-7, with 9 positions matching TRBD1. Germline V gene lookup returns CDR1 SGHRS and CDR2 YFSETQ. V lost 7 bases, J lost 6 bases, and 2 bases stayed unmatched. The CDR3 contains 11 residues. Here the CDR3 reads CASGTGSEQYF. CDR3 DNA: TGCGCCAGCGGGACAGGGTCCGAGCAGTACTTC.

The rearrangement links TRBV7-9 to TRBJ2-7, with D possibly matching TRBD1 (6 bases). V was cut by 2 bases and J by 5 bases, with 10 bases left in between. The V gene's germline CDR1 is SEHNR and CDR2 FQNEAQ (reference sequence). The CDR3 covers 13 residues. This CDR3 reads CASSLRGYDEQYF. The CDR3 DNA is TGTGCCAGCAGCTTAAGGGGGTACGACGAGCAGTACTTC.

The chain combines TRBV9 with TRBJ1-1, with 12 positions matching TRBD1. CDR1 is SGDLS and CDR2 is YYNGEE in the germline V gene. The V and J ends lost 0 bases and 1 base, in that order; junction bases with no gene match: 4. The length of the CDR3 is 17 residues. CDR3 in amino acids: CASSVAPGQGANTEAFF. CDR3 in DNA: TGTGCCAGCAGCGTAGCACCGGGACAGGGGGCGAACACTGAAGCTTTCTTT.

The chain joins TRBV28 to TRBJ2-3; 7 nucleotides line up with TRBD1. The CDR3 extends over 18 amino acids. Germline CDR1 reads MDHEN; CDR2 reads SYDVKM. V was pared by 3 bases and J by 1 base, with 13 bases of the junction left unmatched. The CDR3 sequence: CASSLVGQSVMGTDTQYF. The CDR3 DNA follows: TGTGCCAGCAGTTTGGTGGGACAGTCAGTCATGGGCACAGATACGCAGTATTTT.

The genes are TRBV7-3 and TRBJ2-5; D might be TRBD1 (6 bases). The DNA end lines up better with TRBJ2-1; the J call may be wrong. The CDR3 runs 14 residues. Germline V lookup: CDR1 SGHTA, CDR2 FQGTGA. This CDR3 reads CASSLIQGVHEQFF. The CDR3 DNA sequence: TGTGCCAGCAGCTTAATACAGGGCGTCCATGAGCAGTTCTTC.

This chain joins TRBV3-2 and TRBJ2-3. TRBV3-2 is a listed pseudogene. The CDR3 contains 15 residues. CDR3 protein: CASSQCRGDTDTQYF. CDR3 sequence (DNA): TGTGCCAGCAGCCAATGTCGGGGTGACACAGATACGCAGTATTTT.

The V gene is TRBV5-4, the J gene TRBJ2-3; 9 bases line up with TRBD2. There are 15 residues in the CDR3. CDR1 is SGHNT and CDR2 is YYREEE in the germline V gene (reference sequence). Germline trimming cut 5 bases from V and 0 bases from J; bases unmatched to any gene: 4. The DNA for the CDR3 is TGTGCCAGCAGTTCGACTAGCGGAAGCACAGATACGCAGTATTTT. Residues: CASSSTSGSTDTQYF.

V is TRBV7-8 and J is TRBJ1-2; D gene ambiguous. The germline V gene has CDR1 SGHVS and CDR2 FQNEAQ. The CDR3 extends over 18 amino acids. V was pared by 1 base and J by 4 bases, with 22 bases between. Here the CDR3 DNA reads TGTGCCAGCAGCTTAGGAGGGCAGATAAGTCCTGCCGGCTATGGCTACACCTTC. It specifies CASSLGGQISPAGYGYTF.

The V call is TRBV9, the J call TRBJ2-7; D not certain. V lost 5 bases, J lost 3 bases, and 9 bases lay in between. The germline V gene has CDR1 SGDLS and CDR2 YYNGEE. The CDR3 is made up of 12 amino acids. In DNA, the CDR3 is TGTGCCAGCAGTTTTAAGGGCTACGAGCAGTACTTC. Its translation is CASSFKGYEQYF.

The V and J genes are TRBV2 and TRBJ1-5; the D gene is possibly TRBD1 (5 bases). Germline CDR1 is SNHLY and CDR2 is FYNNEI. The V and J ends lost 4 bases and 2 bases respectively, with 12 bases between them. The CDR3 contains 15 residues. In nucleotides, the CDR3 is TGTGCCAGCAGTGGTCAGGGAACCGGCAATCAGCCCCAGCATTTT. Its protein is CASSGQGTGNQPQHF. Complete variable domain (other parts from reference TRBV2 and TRBJ1-5): EPEVTQTPSHQVTQMGQEVILRCVPISNHLYFYWYRQILGQKVEFLVSFYNNEISEKSEIFDDQFSVERPDGSNFTLKIRSTKLEDSAMYFCASSGQGTGNQPQHFGDGTRLSIL.

V usage is TRBV5-1 and J usage is TRBJ2-5, with D possibly matching TRBD1 (6 bases). Trimming removed 4 bases from V and 5 bases from J, with 18 bases in between. Per the germline V gene, CDR1 is SGHRS and CDR2 is YFSETQ. The CDR3 consists of 15 residues. The CDR3 sequence: CASSGGQPKRETQYF. In nucleotides, the CDR3 is TGCGCCAGCAGCGGGGGCCAGCCTAAGAGGGAGACCCAGTACTTC.

This chain joins TRBV29-1 and TRBJ2-1, with 9 bases identical to TRBD1. Germline CDR1 is SQVTM and CDR2 is ANQGSEA. The CDR3 consists of 15 residues. The trim removed 8 bases at V and 7 bases at J, leaving 15 bases unmatched. CDR3 protein: CSPHFTGGNPNEQFF. In DNA form, the CDR3 reads TGCAGCCCCCATTTCACAGGGGGCAATCCAAATGAGCAGTTCTTC.

There are many counts of this clonotype. This chain joins TRBV5-1 and TRBJ2-2; D is undetermined. Trimming stripped 1 base from V and 5 bases from J, with 6 bases between. CDR1 and CDR2 (germline): SGHRS, YFSETQ. The CDR3 is 13 amino acids. CDR3 bases: TGCGCCAGCAGCTTGAGAGCGACCGGGGAGCTGTTTTTT. It is translated as CASSLRATGELFF.

This chain uses TRBV10-2 with TRBJ1-2, with D maybe TRBD1 (6 bases). The germline CDR1 and CDR2 sequences are WSHSY and SAAADI. V was cut by 6 bases and J by 2 bases, with 16 bases left in between. The CDR3 spans 15 residues. The CDR3 sequence is CASSPGGQSNYGYTF. CDR3 in DNA: TGCGCCAGCAGCCCCGGTGGACAGTCCAACTATGGCTACACCTTC.

A few counts support this clonotype. The chain recombines TRBV9 with TRBJ2-3, with 8 nucleotides matching TRBD2. The J segment lost 0 bases and the V segment lost 6 bases, leaving 3 bases of the junction unmatched. Germline V gives CDR1 SGDLS, CDR2 YYNGEE. The CDR3 contains 14 residues. CDR3 in amino acids: CASTERGSTDTQYF. The CDR3 DNA sequence: TGTGCCAGCACCGAGCGGGGGAGCACAGATACGCAGTATTTT.